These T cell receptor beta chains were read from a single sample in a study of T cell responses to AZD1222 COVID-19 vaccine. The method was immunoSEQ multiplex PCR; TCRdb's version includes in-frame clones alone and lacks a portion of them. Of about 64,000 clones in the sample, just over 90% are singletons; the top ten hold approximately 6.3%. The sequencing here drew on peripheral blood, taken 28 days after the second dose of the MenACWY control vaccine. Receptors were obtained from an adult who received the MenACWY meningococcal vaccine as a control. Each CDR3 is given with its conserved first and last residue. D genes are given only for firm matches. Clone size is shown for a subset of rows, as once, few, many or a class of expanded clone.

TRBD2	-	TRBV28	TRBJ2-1	TGTCTTGTTGCCCGCTTCGGCAGCGGGACTAGCGGGAACAATGAGCAGTTCTTC	CLVARFGSGTSGNNEQFF
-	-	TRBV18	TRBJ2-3	TGTGCCAGCTCACTTTTAGCAGATACGCAGTATTTT	CASSLLADTQYF
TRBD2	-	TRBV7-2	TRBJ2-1	TGTGCCAGCAGCTACGGACGGACTAGCGGAGCATACAATGAGCAGTTCTTC	CASSYGRTSGAYNEQFF
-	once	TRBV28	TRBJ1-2	TGTGCCAGCAGTCGCAACTATGGCTACACCTTC	CASSRNYGYTF
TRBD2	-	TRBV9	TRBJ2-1	TGTGCCAGCAGCCCCAGGACTAGCGGGCGGGATGAGCAGTTCTTC	CASSPRTSGRDEQFF
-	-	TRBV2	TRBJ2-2	TGTGCCAGCAATTATCGGACCACAGGCACCGGGGAGCTGTTTTTT	CASNYRTTGTGELFF
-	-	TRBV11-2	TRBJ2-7	TGTGCCAGCAGCTTATCCATGGCCTCCTACGAGCAGTACTTC	CASSLSMASYEQYF
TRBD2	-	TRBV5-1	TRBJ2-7	TGCGCCAGCAGACAGACTAGCGGGAGTCCCGTCGTAGTATACTTC	CASRQTSGSPVVVYF
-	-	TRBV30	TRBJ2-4	TGTGCCTGGAGTGTAATTCTAGGACGGGCCAAAAACATTCAGTACTTC	CAWSVILGRAKNIQYF
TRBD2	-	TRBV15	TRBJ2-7	TGTGCCACCAGCAGAGACGGGACTAGCGTAGGCGAGCAGTACTTC	CATSRDGTSVGEQYF
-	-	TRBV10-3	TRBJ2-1	TGTGCCATCAGGAGGGACAATGAGCAGTTCTTC	CAIRRDNEQFF
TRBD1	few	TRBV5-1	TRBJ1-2	TGCGCCAGCAGCTGGCAGGGACAGGATAACTATGGCTACACCTTC	CASSWQGQDNYGYTF
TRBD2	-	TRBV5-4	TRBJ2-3	TGTGCCAGCAGCCCGTCTTGGGGGAGGGCGGCAGATACGCAGTATTTT	CASSPSWGRAADTQYF
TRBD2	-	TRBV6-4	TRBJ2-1	TGTGCCAGCAGTAGGACTAGCGGGAGAGGTGATGAGCAGTTCTTC	CASSRTSGRGDEQFF
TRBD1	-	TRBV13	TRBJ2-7	TGTGCCAGCAGCCTAAGACAGGGGGCGGGCTACGAGCAGTACTTC	CASSLRQGAGYEQYF
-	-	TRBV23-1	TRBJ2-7	TGCGCCAGCAGTCTCCTAGGGGCAGTAAAGTACGAGCAGTACTTC	CASSLLGAVKYEQYF
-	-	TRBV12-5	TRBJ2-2	TGTGCTAGTGGTTTGGCAGACAGCGGGGAGCTGTTTTTT	CASGLADSGELFF
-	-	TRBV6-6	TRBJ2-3	TGTGCCAGCAACCGAGGGGGGGACACAGATACGCAGTATTTT	CASNRGGDTDTQYF
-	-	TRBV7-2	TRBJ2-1	TGTGCCAGCAGCTTAGGCGTGGGCCTCAGAACTAATGAGCAGTTCTTC	CASSLGVGLRTNEQFF
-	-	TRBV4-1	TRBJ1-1	TGCGCCAGCAGCCAAGAAAGGCCGAACACTGAAGCTTTCTTT	CASSQERPNTEAFF
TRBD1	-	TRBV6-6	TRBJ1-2	TGTGCCGTACAGGGGGAACAGGACTATGGCTACACCTTC	CAVQGEQDYGYTF